This TCR beta chain is drawn from a study of blood T cell repertoires in COVID-19. At the level of the study: Some COVID-19 samples were acute and others convalescent; all came from the United States, Italy and Spain. Nucleic acid was either cDNA or gDNA, and it came from T cells, B-cell-depleted T cells, or PBMCs.

Authors' processing steps: Amplification of reference gene primers provided the estimated nucleated cell counts. The repertoire was sequenced with immunoSEQ multiplex PCR; TCRdb's copy has only in-frame clones and lacks some. The D gene and trimming were derived from the DNA, and the V and J assignments and clone size from that table. The data contain 250,000 to 300,000 clones, roughly 91% of them singletons. The CDR3 covers 13 residues. The germline gives CDR1 MNHEY, CDR2 SVGAGI. V lost 4 bases and J 5 bases, leaving 8 bases between the germline ends. The source of this sequence is a man in his forties or fifties with acute or convalescent COVID-19. Specimen: peripheral blood. The gene calls are TRBV6-5 and TRBJ1-4; D is unresolved. This chain's CDR3 is CASSFSLNEKLFF. In nucleotides, the CDR3 is TGTGCCAGCAGTTTTTCCCTCAATGAAAAACTGTTTTTT.